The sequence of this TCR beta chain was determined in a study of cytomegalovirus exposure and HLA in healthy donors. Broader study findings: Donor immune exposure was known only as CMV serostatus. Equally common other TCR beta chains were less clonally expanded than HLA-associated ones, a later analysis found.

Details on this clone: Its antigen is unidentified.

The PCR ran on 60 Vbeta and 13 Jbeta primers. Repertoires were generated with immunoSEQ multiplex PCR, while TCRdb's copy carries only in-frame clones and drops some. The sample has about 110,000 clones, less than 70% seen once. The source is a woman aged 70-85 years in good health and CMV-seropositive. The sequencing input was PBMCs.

This chain's CDR3 is CASSFGLAGPSTDTQYF. The CDR3 region has the DNA TGTGCCAGCAGCTTTGGTCTAGCGGGGCCTAGCACAGATACGCAGTATTTT. This chain joins TRBV7-8 and TRBJ2-3, with 9 positions matching TRBD2. Germline assignment: CDR1 SGHVS and CDR2 FQNEAQ. V gave up 3 bases and J gave up 0 bases; unmatched junction bases: 7. The CDR3 totals 17 residues. The whole variable domain, filled in from reference TRBV7-8 and TRBJ2-3, reads GAGVSQSPRYKVAKRGQDVALRCDPISGHVSLFWYQQALGQGPEFLTYFQNEAQLDKSGLPSDRFFAERPEGSVSTLKIQRTQQEDSAVYLCASSFGLAGPSTDTQYFGPGTRLTVL.